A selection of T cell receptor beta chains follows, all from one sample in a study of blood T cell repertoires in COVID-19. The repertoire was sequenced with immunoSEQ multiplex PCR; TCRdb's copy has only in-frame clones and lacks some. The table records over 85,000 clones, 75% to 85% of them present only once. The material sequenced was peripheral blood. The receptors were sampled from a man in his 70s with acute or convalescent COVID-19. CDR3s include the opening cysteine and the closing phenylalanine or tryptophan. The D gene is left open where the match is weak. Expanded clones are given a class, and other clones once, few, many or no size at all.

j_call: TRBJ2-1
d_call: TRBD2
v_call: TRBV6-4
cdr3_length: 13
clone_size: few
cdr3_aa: CASSPSGENEQFF
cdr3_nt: TGTGCCAGCAGCCCTAGCGGGGAGAATGAGCAGTTCTTC

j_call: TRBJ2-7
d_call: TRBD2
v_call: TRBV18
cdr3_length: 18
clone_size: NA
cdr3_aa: CASSPPGGGKAGKTEQYF
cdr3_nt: TGTGCCAGCTCACCACCCGGGGGGGGCAAGGCGGGAAAAACCGAGCAGTACTTC

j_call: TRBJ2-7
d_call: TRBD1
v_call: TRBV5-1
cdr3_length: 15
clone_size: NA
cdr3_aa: CASSLAGQGTYEQYF
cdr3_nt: TGCGCCAGCAGCTTGGCCGGACAGGGGACCTACGAGCAGTACTTC

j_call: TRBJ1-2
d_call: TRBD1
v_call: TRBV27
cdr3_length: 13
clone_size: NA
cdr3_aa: CASGDRGSIRYTF
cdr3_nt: TGTGCCAGCGGGGACAGGGGGTCTATCCGCTACACCTTC

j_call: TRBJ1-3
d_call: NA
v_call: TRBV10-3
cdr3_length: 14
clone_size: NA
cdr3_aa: CATTAAASGNTIYF
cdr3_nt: TGTGCCACCACGGCGGCAGCCTCTGGAAACACCATATATTTT

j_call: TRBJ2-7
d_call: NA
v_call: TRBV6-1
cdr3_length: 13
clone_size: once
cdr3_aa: CASSETRRYEQYF
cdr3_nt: TGTGCCAGCAGTGAGACACGCCGCTACGAGCAGTACTTC

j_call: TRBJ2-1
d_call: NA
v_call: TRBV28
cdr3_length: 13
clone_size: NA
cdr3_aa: CAAGRDSYNEQFF
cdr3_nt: TGTGCCGCAGGGCGGGATTCCTACAATGAGCAGTTCTTC

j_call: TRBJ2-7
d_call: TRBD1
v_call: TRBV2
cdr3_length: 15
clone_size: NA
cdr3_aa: CASSEMGQGTNEQYF
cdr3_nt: TGTGCCAGCAGTGAAATGGGACAGGGGACTAACGAGCAGTACTTC

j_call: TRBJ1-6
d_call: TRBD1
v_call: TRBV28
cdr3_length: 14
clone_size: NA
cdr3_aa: CASMRTGTNSPLHF
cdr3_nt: TGTGCCAGCATGAGGACAGGGACTAATTCACCCCTCCACTTT

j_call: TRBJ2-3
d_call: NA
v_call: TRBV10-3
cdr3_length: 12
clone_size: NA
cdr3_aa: CAISELADTQYF
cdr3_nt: TGTGCCATCAGTGAGCTAGCGGATACGCAGTATTTT

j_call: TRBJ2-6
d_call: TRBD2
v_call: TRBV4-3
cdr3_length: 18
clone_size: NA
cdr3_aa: CASSRILAGVSGANVLTF
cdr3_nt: TGCGCCAGCAGCCGTATACTAGCGGGAGTCTCTGGGGCCAACGTCCTGACTTTC

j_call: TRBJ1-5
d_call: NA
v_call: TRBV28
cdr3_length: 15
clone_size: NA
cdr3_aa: CASSLRGYSNQPQHF
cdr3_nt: TGTGCCAGCAGCCTCAGGGGTTATAGCAATCAGCCCCAGCATTTT

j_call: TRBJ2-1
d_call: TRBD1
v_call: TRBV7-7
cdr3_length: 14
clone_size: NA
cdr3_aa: CASSLQGPVNEQFF
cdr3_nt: TGTGCTAGCAGCCTACAGGGGCCGGTAAATGAGCAGTTCTTC

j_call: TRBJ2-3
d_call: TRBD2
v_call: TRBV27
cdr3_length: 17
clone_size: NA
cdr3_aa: CASSLSVAGGPTDTQYF
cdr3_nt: TGTGCCAGCAGTTTATCGGTAGCGGGAGGGCCGACAGATACGCAGTATTTT

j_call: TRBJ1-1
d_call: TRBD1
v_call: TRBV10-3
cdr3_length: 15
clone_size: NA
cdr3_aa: CAIKESTGGNTEAFF
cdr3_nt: TGTGCCATCAAGGAATCGACAGGGGGGAACACTGAAGCTTTCTTT

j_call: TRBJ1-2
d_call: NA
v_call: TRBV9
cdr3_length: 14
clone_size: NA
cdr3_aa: CASSVYSRNYGYTF
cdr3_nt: TGTGCCAGCAGCGTATATTCCCGTAACTATGGCTACACCTTC

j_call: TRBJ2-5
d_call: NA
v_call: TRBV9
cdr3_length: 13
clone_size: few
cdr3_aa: CASSVGLAETQYF
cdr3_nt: TGTGCCAGCAGCGTAGGATTGGCAGAGACCCAGTACTTC

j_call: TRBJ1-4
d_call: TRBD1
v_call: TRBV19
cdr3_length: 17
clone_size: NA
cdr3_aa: CASTDRGYSATNEKLFF
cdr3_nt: TGTGCCAGTACGGACAGGGGGTATTCTGCAACTAATGAAAAACTGTTTTTT

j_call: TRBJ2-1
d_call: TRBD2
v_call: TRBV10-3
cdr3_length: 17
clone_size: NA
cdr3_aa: CAISELAGGPKDNEQFF
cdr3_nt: TGTGCCATCAGTGAACTAGCGGGAGGGCCCAAAGACAATGAGCAGTTCTTC

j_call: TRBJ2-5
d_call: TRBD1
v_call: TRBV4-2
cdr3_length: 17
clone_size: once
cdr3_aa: CASSQEGWDRGQETQYF
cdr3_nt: TGTGCCAGCAGCCAAGAGGGATGGGACAGAGGCCAAGAGACCCAGTACTTC

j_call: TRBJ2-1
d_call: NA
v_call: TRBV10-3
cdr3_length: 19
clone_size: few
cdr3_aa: CAISATSGISERAYNEQFF
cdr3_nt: TGTGCCATCAGTGCCACCTCCGGGATTTCAGAGAGGGCTTACAATGAGCAGTTCTTC

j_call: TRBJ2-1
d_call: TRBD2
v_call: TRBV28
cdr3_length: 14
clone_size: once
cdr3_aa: CASTLAGGPDEQFF
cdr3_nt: TGTGCCAGCACCCTAGCGGGAGGGCCCGATGAGCAGTTCTTC